The 21 T cell receptor beta chains presented below share a single source sample, sequenced in a study of CD4+ T cells in melanoma. TCRdb's copy holds only in-frame clones and misses some; the assay was immunoSEQ multiplex PCR. The sample lists some 9,500 clones; less than 85% were seen once. Sequenced input: cells from a culture (not recorded whether cultured in vitro). These receptors came from a human donor with melanoma.

The genes are TRBV7-9 and TRBJ1-6, with D possibly being TRBD1 (5 bases). V lost 0 bases to trimming and J lost 8 bases, with 11 bases between them. In germline, CDR1 is SEHNR, CDR2 FQNEAQ (reference sequence). This CDR3 spans 15 amino acids. The CDR3 DNA reads TGTGCCAGCAGCTTAGCCGGCCAGGGCTATTCACCCCTCCACTTT. Amino acids: CASSLAGQGYSPLHF.

The table lists this clone with a few counts. Here the CDR3 reads CASNLRGGEPDTQYF. CDR3 coding DNA: TGCGCCAGCAATCTCCGCGGGGGCGAGCCAGATACGCAGTATTTT. V gene TRBV5-1 combines with J gene TRBJ2-3, with D possibly matching TRBD2 (7 bases). The germline V gene encodes CDR1 SGHRS and CDR2 YFSETQ. Trimming removed 6 bases at V and 4 bases at J, with 18 bases between. The CDR3 is 15 residues long.

The chain is built from TRBV30 and TRBJ1-5; TRBD1 is a possible D gene (6 bases). Trimming removed 2 bases from V and 6 bases from J, with 14 bases in between. The germline CDR1 and CDR2 sequences are GTSNPN and SVGIG (reference sequence). The CDR3 is 14 amino acids. CDR3 sequence: CAWSTTGWRQPQHF. The CDR3 DNA reads TGTGCCTGGAGTACCACAGGGTGGCGTCAGCCCCAGCATTTT.

V is TRBV5-4 and J is TRBJ2-7, with D possibly being TRBD1 or TRBD2 (5 bases each). Trimming stripped 0 bases from V and 1 base from J, with 14 bases between. Looked up from germline, CDR1 is SGHNT and CDR2 is YYREEE (reference sequence). This CDR3 region has 16 residues. The CDR3, as DNA: TGTGCCAGCAGCTTGGGGGGGACGGGAATATCCTACGAGCAGTACTTC. It yields the protein CASSLGGTGISYEQYF.

CDR3 nucleotides: TGTGCCAGCAGCGTAGGGCCTGATGCGACCCAGTACTTC. Protein: CASSVGPDATQYF. The rearrangement joins TRBV9 to TRBJ2-5; no clear D gene. The V and J ends lost 0 bases and 7 bases respectively, with 10 bases between them. There are 13 residues in the CDR3. CDR1 SGDLS and CDR2 YYNGEE come from the germline V gene. Looking up the rest from reference TRBV9 and TRBJ2-5 gives the full variable domain: DSGVTQTPKHLITATGQRVTLRCSPRSGDLSVYWYQQSLDQGLQFLIQYYNGEERAKGNILERFSAQQFPDLHSELNLSSLELGDSALYFCASSVGPDATQYFGPGTRLLVL.

V and J are TRBV20-1 and TRBJ1-2, with D possibly TRBD1 on 6 matching bases. Germline lookup yields CDR1 DFQATT and CDR2 SNEGSKA (reference sequence). Trimming stripped 0 bases from V and 7 bases from J, with 6 bases between. The CDR3 has 11 amino acids. CDR3 in amino acids: CSARDRGGYTF. For the CDR3, the DNA is TGCAGTGCTAGAGACAGGGGTGGCTACACCTTC.

This chain connects TRBV5-1 to TRBJ2-1; 7 bases match TRBD2. V shed 6 bases and J 7 bases; nucleotides not matched to a gene: 13. This CDR3 is built from 15 residues. Germline assignment: CDR1 SGHRS and CDR2 YFSETQ. CDR3 in DNA: TGCGCCAGCAAACGGGCCGCGGGGGTGAGTAATGAGCAGTTCTTC. This codes for CASKRAAGVSNEQFF.

The chain joins TRBV7-8 to TRBJ1-4; a weak D match, TRBD1 (5 bases). V was cut by 1 base and J by 8 bases, with 14 bases left in between. CDR1 and CDR2 (germline): SGHVS, FQNEAQ. This CDR3 region has 15 residues. The CDR3 reads CASSLGTSGEEKLFF. The DNA for the CDR3 is TGTGCCAGCAGCTTAGGGACGTCGGGGGAGGAAAAACTGTTTTTT.

This clone was found a few times. The CDR3 spells CASSQELGQRRRELFF. CDR3 DNA: TGCGCCAGCAGCCAAGAACTGGGACAGCGGCGCCGGGAGCTGTTTTTT. The chain recombines TRBV4-1 with TRBJ2-2, with TRBD1 matching over 7 bases. The CDR3 sequence is 16 residues long. V lost 0 bases to trimming and J lost 9 bases; unmatched junction nucleotides: 10. Germline CDR1 is MGHRA and CDR2 is YSYEKL.

The V call is TRBV30, the J call TRBJ1-6; D is unresolved. CDR1 is GTSNPN and CDR2 is SVGIG in the germline V gene (reference sequence). The CDR3 is made up of 16 amino acids. The V end was cut by 1 base, the J end by 7 bases, with 17 bases between. CDR3 sequence reads: CAWSAPGQETNSPLHF. CDR3 bases: TGTGCCTGGAGTGCACCCGGGCAGGAAACCAATTCACCCCTCCACTTT.

The rearrangement links TRBV5-1 to TRBJ1-1, with D uncertain. The V and J ends lost 9 bases and 1 base respectively, with 16 bases between them. The CDR3 sequence is 14 residues long. The germline V gene encodes CDR1 SGHRS and CDR2 YFSETQ. The CDR3 DNA reads TGCGCCACCAGGACCCATACAGCGAACACTGAAGCTTTCTTT. Its translation: CATRTHTANTEAFF.

This sequence joins TRBV11-3 and TRBJ2-1, with 11 bases fitting TRBD2. The CDR3 length is 15 residues. V shed 5 bases and J 8 bases; nucleotides not matched to a gene: 8. CDR1 and CDR2 from the germline V gene are SGHNT and YENEEA. DNA for the CDR3: TGTGCCAGCAGCCCTAGACTAGCGGGGAGGGATGAGCAGTTCTTC. Protein sequence: CASSPRLAGRDEQFF.

The CDR3, as DNA: TGTGCCTGGGGTCCTTCTGCTGGGGCCAACGTCCTGACTTTC. This gives the protein CAWGPSAGANVLTF. This chain joins TRBV30 and TRBJ2-6; no definite D call. V was pared by 5 bases and J by 2 bases, with 10 bases between. The CDR3 spans 14 residues. CDR1 is GTSNPN and CDR2 is SVGIG in the germline V gene (reference sequence).

The V and J genes are TRBV29-1 and TRBJ2-1; 10 bases map to TRBD1. Germline-derived CDR1 and CDR2 are SQVTM and ANQGSEA. After removal of 3 bases from V and 5 bases from J, the junction contained 7 bases not matched to a gene. There are 15 residues in the CDR3. Here the CDR3 DNA reads TGCAGCGTTGACCCCGGGACAGGGGTGAACAATGAGCAGTTCTTC. Protein: CSVDPGTGVNNEQFF.

The V and J genes are TRBV15 and TRBJ2-3; no clear D. The V and J ends lost 8 bases and 2 bases respectively, with 8 bases between them. The CDR3 is 12 amino acids. Germline V gives CDR1 LNHNV, CDR2 YYDKDF (reference sequence). CDR3 bases: TGTGCCACCTCCAGGTCCACAGATACGCAGTATTTT. Its protein is CATSRSTDTQYF.

This chain connects TRBV7-3 to TRBJ1-1; D gene uncertain. Germline CDR1 reads SGHTA; CDR2 reads FQGTGA. The CDR3 sequence is 14 residues long. Between the trimmed V and J ends, which lost 5 bases and 4 bases, there was a span of 14 bases. CDR3 DNA: TGTGCCAGCAGCCAACTTCCAACCGGCACTGAAGCTTTCTTT. Its translation is CASSQLPTGTEAFF.

This rearrangement joins TRBV7-9 to TRBJ1-4; D gene ambiguous. CDR3 size: 15 residues. The germline V and J ends were trimmed by 3 bases and 0 bases, with 8 bases remaining between them. Germline assignment: CDR1 SEHNR and CDR2 FQNEAQ (reference sequence). CDR3 sequence: CASSLLTATNEKLFF. The CDR3 DNA reads as TGTGCCAGCAGCTTGTTGACTGCAACTAATGAAAAACTGTTTTTT.

This clone was counted only a few times. The rearrangement links TRBV30 to TRBJ2-7; 7 bases align to TRBD1. Looked up from germline, CDR1 is GTSNPN and CDR2 is SVGIG (reference sequence). The CDR3 extends over 15 amino acids. The V and J ends lost 0 bases and 6 bases, in that order; junction bases with no gene match: 11. The CDR3 DNA is TGTGCCTGGAGTGTTGATTCAGGGGGTTCTTCCGAGCAGTACTTC. Translated, it gives CAWSVDSGGSSEQYF.

The chain employs TRBV5-1 and TRBJ1-6; a weak D match, TRBD1 (5 bases). V lost 0 bases and J 8 bases, leaving 12 bases between the germline ends. Germline V gene sequence: CDR1 SGHRS, CDR2 YFSETQ. The CDR3 loop spans 15 amino acids. As DNA, the CDR3 is TGCGCCAGCAGCTTGGCTCCCAGGGATGATTCACCCCTCCACTTT. Its protein is CASSLAPRDDSPLHF.

The rearrangement uses TRBV11-2 and TRBJ2-5, with TRBD2 matching 7 bases. The CDR3 covers 16 residues. V was clipped by 5 bases and J by 5 bases; unmatched bases: 14. CDR1 is SGHAT and CDR2 is FQNNGV in the germline V gene. CDR3 bases: TGTGCCAGCAGCCCTATTTTCTCTAAGCGGGGTGAGACCCAGTACTTC. It specifies CASSPIFSKRGETQYF. Full variable domain (rest looked up from reference TRBV11-2 and TRBJ2-5): EAGVAQSPRYKIIEKRQSVAFWCNPISGHATLYWYQQILGQGPKLLIQFQNNGVVDDSQLPKDRFSAERLKGVDSTLKIQPAKLEDSAVYLCASSPIFSKRGETQYFGPGTRLLVL.

This rearrangement joins TRBV23-1 to TRBJ2-1, with a weak D call TRBD2 (6 bases). TRBV23-1 qualifies as an ORF whose function is uncertain. This CDR3 has 13 residues. Between the trimmed V and J ends, which lost 9 bases and 7 bases, there was a span of 16 bases. For the CDR3, the DNA is TGCGCCAGGGTGGGGAGGTCCGTTAATGAGCAGTTCTTC. Encoded protein: CARVGRSVNEQFF.